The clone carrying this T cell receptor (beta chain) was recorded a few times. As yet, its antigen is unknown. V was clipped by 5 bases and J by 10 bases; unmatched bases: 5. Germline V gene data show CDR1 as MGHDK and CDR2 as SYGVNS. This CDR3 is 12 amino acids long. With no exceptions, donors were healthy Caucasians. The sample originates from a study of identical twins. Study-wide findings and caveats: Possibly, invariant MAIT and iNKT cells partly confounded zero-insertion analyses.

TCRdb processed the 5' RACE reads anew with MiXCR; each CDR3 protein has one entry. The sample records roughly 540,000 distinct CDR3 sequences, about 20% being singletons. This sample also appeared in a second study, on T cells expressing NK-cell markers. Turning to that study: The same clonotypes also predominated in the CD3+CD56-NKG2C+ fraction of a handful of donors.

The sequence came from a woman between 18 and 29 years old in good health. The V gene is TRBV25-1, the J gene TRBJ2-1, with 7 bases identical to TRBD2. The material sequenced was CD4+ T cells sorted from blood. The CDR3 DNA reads TGTGCCAGCAGTCCCCGGGAGGAAGAGCAGTTCTTC. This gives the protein CASSPREEEQFF.